These 18 T cell receptor beta chains came from one sample sequenced in a study of identical twins. TCRdb re-called the 5' RACE reads with MiXCR, one entry per CDR3 protein. The sample has 1,800,000 or so distinct CDR3 sequences; about 31% are singletons. The sequencing input was cord blood. The receptors here all came from a newborn girl in good health.

This clonotype has a handful of counts. V usage is TRBV6-5 and J usage is TRBJ1-2; D gene unclear. Trimming shortened V by 3 bases and J by 4 bases, and 21 bases separated the two germline ends. The CDR3 spans 17 residues. CDR1 is MNHEY and CDR2 is SVGAGI in the germline V gene. CDR3 sequence reads: CASSYRFLAHPSYGYTF. The CDR3, as DNA: TGTGCCAGCAGTTATCGGTTTTTGGCCCATCCCTCCTATGGCTACACCTTC.

This clonotype was seen only a few times. V usage is TRBV5-1 and J usage is TRBJ2-1; TRBD1 is a possible D gene (6 bases). Germline loops: CDR1 SGHRS, CDR2 YFSETQ. The length of the CDR3 is 16 residues. With 4 bases removed from V and 0 bases from J, the gap between germline ends came to 14 bases. The CDR3 sequence: CASSPGQSHSYNEQFF. CDR3 coding DNA: TGCGCCAGCAGCCCAGGACAGAGCCACTCCTACAATGAGCAGTTCTTC.

J is TRBJ2-7 and V is TRBV11-2; D gene uncertain. This CDR3 spans 12 amino acids. From germline, CDR1 is SGHAT and CDR2 FQNNGV. V lost 5 bases and J 4 bases, leaving 9 bases between the germline ends. The CDR3 nucleotides read TGTGCCAGCAGCCCTAACTGGTACGAGCAGTACTTC. It is translated as CASSPNWYEQYF.

In this sample, this clonotype turned up a few times. The chain employs TRBV28 and TRBJ2-1, with 9 bases aligning to TRBD1. Unmatched junction bases numbered 5, after V lost 2 bases and J lost 9 bases. This CDR3 contains 14 residues. Per the germline V gene, CDR1 is MDHEN and CDR2 is SYDVKM. CDR3 amino acids: CASSLRDRAGEQFF. CDR3 nucleotide sequence: TGTGCCAGCAGTTTAAGGGACAGGGCCGGTGAGCAGTTCTTC. Based on the CDR3 plus reference TRBV28 and TRBJ2-1, the full variable domain is DVKVTQSSRYLVKRTGEKVFLECVQDMDHENMFWYRQDPGLGLRLIYFSYDVKMKEKGDIPEGYSVSREKKERFSLILESASTNQTSMYLCASSLRDRAGEQFFGPGTRLTVL.

This chain links TRBV2 with TRBJ2-3, with 11 bases matching TRBD2. J was trimmed by 4 bases and V by 4 bases; bases with no gene match: 10. The CDR3 runs to 17 residues. CDR1 and CDR2 from the germline V gene are SNHLY and FYNNEI. The CDR3 loop reads CASSGVAGGPMSDTQYF. The DNA for the CDR3 is TGTGCCAGCAGTGGGGTAGCGGGAGGGCCTATGTCAGATACGCAGTATTTT.

V is TRBV6-2 or TRBV6-3 and J is TRBJ2-1; D assignment may be TRBD1 or TRBD2 (6 bases each). This CDR3 contains 12 residues. V was pared by 5 bases and J by 13 bases, with 15 bases between. Germline CDR1 reads MNHEY; CDR2 reads SVGEGT. The CDR3 DNA is TGTGCCAGCAGTGGGGGGCGGGGATCACAGTTCTTC. It specifies CASSGGRGSQFF.

This clonotype was picked up a small number of times. The V gene is TRBV3-1, the J gene TRBJ2-5; D is unresolved. The CDR3 totals 13 residues. Germline CDR1 reads LGHDT; CDR2 reads YNNKEL (reference sequence). V lost 3 bases and J lost 5, with 10 bases in between. CDR3 DNA: TGTGCCAGCAGCCAGGCGTTCAGGGAGACCCAGTACTTC. Translated: CASSQAFRETQYF.

This chain joins TRBV20-1 and TRBJ2-5; D is uncertain. From germline, CDR1 is DFQATT and CDR2 SNEGSKA (reference sequence). Trimming pared 6 bases from V and 5 bases from J, leaving 16 bases between. The CDR3 sequence is 13 residues long. CDR3: CSATREREETQYF. In nucleotides, the CDR3 is TGCAGTGCCACCCGTGAGCGAGAGGAGACCCAGTACTTC.

The chain employs TRBV7-8 and TRBJ2-3, with D possibly being TRBD2 (6 bases). The CDR3 totals 17 residues. Trimming left V 6 bases short and J 4 bases short, with 23 bases between. Germline V gives CDR1 SGHVS, CDR2 FQNEAQ. As DNA, the CDR3 is TGTGCCAGCAGTTTCCGGTTGGGGGAGGAGGCCTCAGATACGCAGTATTTT. This gives the protein CASSFRLGEEASDTQYF.

The rearrangement uses TRBV7-9 and TRBJ2-1; 7 bases fit TRBD1. CDR3 size: 17 residues. CDR1 and CDR2 (germline): SEHNR, FQNEAQ (reference sequence). The trim removed 3 bases at V and 4 bases at J, leaving 12 bases unmatched. The CDR3 sequence: CASSFPTLTGNYNEQFF. The CDR3 DNA reads as TGTGCCAGCAGCTTTCCAACCTTGACAGGGAATTACAATGAGCAGTTCTTC.

V usage is TRBV2 and J usage is TRBJ2-7; TRBD2 aligns across 7 bases. CDR1 is SNHLY, CDR2 FYNNEI, per germline. V was clipped by 1 base and J by 4 bases; unmatched bases: 10. This CDR3 spans 16 amino acids. The CDR3 DNA reads TGTGCCAGCAGTGAAGGGTCTGCGCGGGAGTGGTACGAGCAGTACTTC. Protein: CASSEGSAREWYEQYF.

This clonotype has at least ten counts. The chain has TRBV27 and TRBJ1-1, with 7 bases aligning to TRBD1. The CDR3 runs to 13 residues. J was trimmed by 5 bases and V by 3 bases; bases with no gene match: 3. Germline loops: CDR1 MNHEY, CDR2 SMNVEV (reference sequence). CDR3 nucleotides: TGTGCCAGCAGTTTGAGGGGGCGGACTGAAGCTTTCTTT. Its translation: CASSLRGRTEAFF.

This chain joins TRBV20-1 and TRBJ1-5, with 10 bases identical to TRBD1. The V gene end was trimmed by 1 base and the J gene end by 0 bases; junction bases not matched to a gene: 15. This CDR3 has 20 residues. Per the germline V gene, CDR1 is DFQATT and CDR2 is SNEGSKA (reference sequence). The DNA for the CDR3 is TGCAGTGCTAGAGCCATCCCGCGGGACAGGGGACAATATAGCAATCAGCCCCAGCATTTT. Residues: CSARAIPRDRGQYSNQPQHF.

The rearrangement joins TRBV6-1 to TRBJ1-4; 7 bases agree with TRBD1. Trimming cost V 4 bases and J 3 bases; bases outside gene matches: 11. CDR3 length equals 17 residues. The germline gives CDR1 MNHNS, CDR2 SASEGT. CDR3 amino acids: CASSGGIHRGANEKLFF. Written as DNA, the CDR3 is TGTGCCAGCAGTGGGGGAATCCACAGGGGAGCTAATGAAAAACTGTTTTTT.

This rearrangement joins TRBV5-1 to TRBJ2-1, with TRBD2 matching 14 bases. CDR3 size: 17 residues. Trimming cost V 1 base and J 6 bases; bases outside gene matches: 6. Germline CDR1 SGHRS, CDR2 YFSETQ. CDR3 DNA: TGCGCCAGCAGCTTGCCGGGACTAGCGGGAGTTCTCAATGAGCAGTTCTTC. This encodes CASSLPGLAGVLNEQFF.

This clonotype was observed a few times. The chain combines TRBV20-1 with TRBJ2-7; 9 bases match TRBD2. V shed 4 bases and J 0 bases; nucleotides not matched to a gene: 1. CDR3 length: 13 residues. Germline CDR1 is DFQATT and CDR2 is SNEGSKA (reference sequence). As DNA, the CDR3 is TGCAGTGCTAATAGCGGGAGCTCCTACGAGCAGTACTTC. It encodes CSANSGSSYEQYF.

In this sample, this clonotype turned up a few times. DNA for the CDR3: TGTGCCAGCACACAGGGTGACACCGGACGGTACGAGCAGTACTTC. Encoded protein: CASTQGDTGRYEQYF. The chain uses TRBV6-1 and TRBJ2-7, with TRBD1 as a possible D gene (6 bases). This CDR3 contains 15 residues. The germline CDR1 and CDR2 sequences are MNHNS and SASEGT. Trimming cost V 7 bases and J 4 bases, with 20 bases left between them.

This chain connects TRBV5-1 to TRBJ2-1, with D possibly matching TRBD1 (6 bases). The CDR3 spans 15 residues. Trimming left V 0 bases short and J 10 bases short, with 17 bases between. Looked up from germline, CDR1 is SGHRS and CDR2 is YFSETQ. Written as DNA, the CDR3 is TGCGCCAGCAGCTTGGATTACAGGGCGGGCTACGAGCAGTTCTTC. It encodes CASSLDYRAGYEQFF.